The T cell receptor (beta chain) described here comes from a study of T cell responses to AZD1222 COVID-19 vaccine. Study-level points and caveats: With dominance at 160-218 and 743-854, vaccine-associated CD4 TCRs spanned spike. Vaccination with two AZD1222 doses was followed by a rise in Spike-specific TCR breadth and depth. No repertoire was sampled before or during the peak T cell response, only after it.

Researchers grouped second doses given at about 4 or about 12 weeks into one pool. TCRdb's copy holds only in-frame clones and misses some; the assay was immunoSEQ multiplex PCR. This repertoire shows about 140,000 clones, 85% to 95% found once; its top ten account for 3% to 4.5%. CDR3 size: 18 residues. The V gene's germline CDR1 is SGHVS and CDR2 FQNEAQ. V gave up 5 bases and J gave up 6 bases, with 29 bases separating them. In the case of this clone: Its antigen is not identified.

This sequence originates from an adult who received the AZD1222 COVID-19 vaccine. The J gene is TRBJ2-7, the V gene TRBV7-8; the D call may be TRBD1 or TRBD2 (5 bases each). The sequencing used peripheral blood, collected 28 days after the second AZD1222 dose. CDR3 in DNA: TGTGCCAGCAGCCTAGGAACCCCGGGGCAGGTCGTAGGACTCGAGCAGTACTTC. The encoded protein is CASSLGTPGQVVGLEQYF.